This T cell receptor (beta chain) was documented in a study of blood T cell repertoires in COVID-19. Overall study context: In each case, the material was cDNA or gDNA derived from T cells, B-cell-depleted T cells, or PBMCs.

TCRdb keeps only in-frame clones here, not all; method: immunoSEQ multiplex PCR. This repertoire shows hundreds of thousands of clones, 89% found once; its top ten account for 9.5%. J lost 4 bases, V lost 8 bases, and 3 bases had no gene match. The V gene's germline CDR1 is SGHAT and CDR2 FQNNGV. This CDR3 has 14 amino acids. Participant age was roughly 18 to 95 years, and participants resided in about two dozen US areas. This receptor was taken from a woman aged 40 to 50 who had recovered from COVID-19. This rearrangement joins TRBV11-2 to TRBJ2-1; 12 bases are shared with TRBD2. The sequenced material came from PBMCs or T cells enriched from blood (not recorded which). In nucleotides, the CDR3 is TGTGCCAGCGGACTAGCGGGGTCTTACAATGAGCAGTTCTTC. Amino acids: CASGLAGSYNEQFF. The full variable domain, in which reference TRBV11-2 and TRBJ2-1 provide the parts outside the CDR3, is EAGVAQSPRYKIIEKRQSVAFWCNPISGHATLYWYQQILGQGPKLLIQFQNNGVVDDSQLPKDRFSAERLKGVDSTLKIQPAKLEDSAVYLCASGLAGSYNEQFFGPGTRLTVL.